This TCR beta chain was documented in a study of T cell responses to AZD1222 COVID-19 vaccine (dated by TCRdb to about 2021). A note on the overall study: AZD1222 recipients whose second dose came at about 4 weeks and those whose second dose came at about 12 weeks were combined into one group, since spike-specific TCR depth and breadth did not differ between the two schedules. A total of more than 230 trial participants underwent TCR sequencing, of whom about 210 received two doses of AZD1222 and some 26 received two doses of the MenACWY control vaccine. Trial participants were enrolled by age into 18-55, 56-69 and 70-plus year subgroups, with roughly 150, 30 and 60 TCR-sequenced participants respectively.

What the study reported, not specific to this receptor: Nearly half of unique spike-specific TCRs reportedly recognized epitopes outside regions mutated in the B.1.351 and B.1.1.7 variants. Most participants were white British and females outnumbered males, and the authors suggested that clonal diversity may have been underestimated. Only six or seven AZD1222 recipients were SARS-CoV-2 seropositive at baseline, limiting conclusions about previously exposed vaccinees. The 56-69-year group was small, and its depth increase did not reach significance, likely because of low power. Vaccine-associated CD4 TCRs spanned the whole spike protein, with dominant responses in regions 160-218 and 743-854. Because no day 14 peak-response samples were available, the repertoires could be characterized only after the peak T cell response. Spike-specific TCR breadth and depth rose significantly after two AZD1222 doses compared with day 0 and with MenACWY recipients.

V and J are trimmed by 0 bases and 8 bases, and the gene matches miss 5 bases of the junction. CDR3 length: 14 amino acids, cysteine to phenylalanine. Kept here is only the CDR3 DNA, which spans 42 bases and is read in frame from base 1. In the germline V gene (reference sequence), CDR1 corresponds to SGHKS and CDR2 to YYEKEE. The time point label for this specimen denotes: baseline before first vaccination. Vaccinee samples came from UK trials COV001 and COV002, including a single-blind randomized controlled phase 2/3 trial of AZD1222 (ChAdOx1 nCoV-19) in healthy adults. For TCRbeta chain sequencing, PBMC samples were collected from trial participants at day 0 and at day 28 after the second dose. The CDR3 regions of human TCRbeta chains were analyzed by immunosequencing. The authors' pipeline ran thus. TCRs in the repertoires were compared against a reference library of SARS-CoV-2-specific TCRs that had been generated with the MIRA antigen-specificity platform. Breadth was defined as the fraction of unique TCRs that were SARS-CoV-2-associated. Depth was defined as the fraction of total T cells that were SARS-CoV-2-associated. Each spike-specific TCR was assigned to its reactive spike region and to a CD4 or CD8 class using the MIRA data. Log10-transformed breadth and depth values were compared by one-way ANOVA with Sidak's multiple comparisons tests. What TCRdb holds here is the immuneACCESS table cut down to in-frame rearrangements. Part of the clones is not present; checked against another copy, under half of the missing clones reflect an unresolved V gene, and the others are unexplained. D and trimming were read from the DNA, whereas the V and J calls and clone size are those reported in that table. The sample profile shows 95,000 to 110,000 clones; approximately 89% of them were found once. The ten largest clones take up 18% of the sample.

This clone has only one observation. What antigen it recognizes has not been identified. Per-base qualities were not stored, and no clone one base away is much larger. The sample in question was peripheral blood, obtained on day 0 of AZD1222 vaccination. The sequence was collected from an adult in good health. Recombination connected TRBV5-5 to TRBJ1-2; TRBD1 lines up with 9 middle nucleotides. The DNA sequence is as follows: TGTGCCAGCAGCTTGGAGGGACAGGGTAGCGGCTACACCTTC. Translation gives CASSLEGQGSGYTF.